The rows below give T cell receptor beta chains drawn from one sample of a study of vaccination and CD4 T cells after COVID-19. These receptors are not linked to any known antigen. One entry per CDR3 protein, called by TCRdb with MiXCR from the PCR reads. The sample lists roughly 15,000 distinct CDR3 sequences, over 40% occurring once. The sample consisted of CD4+ T cells from blood, cultured in vitro, taken about 7 months after SARS-CoV-2 vaccination. The receptor source for this set is a human donor who had recovered from COVID-19. Each CDR3 is given with its conserved first and last residue. The D gene is left open where the match is weak. Only part of the rows carry a size: once, few, many, or a class if the clone is expanded.

j_gene: TRBJ1-1
v_gene: TRBV20-1
d_gene: NA
abundance: few
CDR3nt: TGCAGTGCTAGAGACCACCGGCTCATACAGGGTAGTGACACTGAAGCTTTCTTT
CDR3aa: CSARDHRLIQGSDTEAFF

j_gene: TRBJ2-3
v_gene: TRBV2
d_gene: TRBD1
abundance: few
CDR3nt: TGTGCCAGCAGGGACAGGGATGGGGGTACGCAGTATTTT
CDR3aa: CASRDRDGGTQYF

j_gene: TRBJ1-1
v_gene: TRBV20-1
d_gene: NA
abundance: NA
CDR3nt: TGCAGTGCTAGTCTCAGGAACACTGAAGCTTTCTTT
CDR3aa: CSASLRNTEAFF

j_gene: TRBJ1-3
v_gene: TRBV20-1
d_gene: NA
abundance: NA
CDR3nt: TGCAGTGCTAGAGATCGCCAGGGCCTAGGAAACACCATATATTTT
CDR3aa: CSARDRQGLGNTIYF

j_gene: TRBJ2-7
v_gene: TRBV7-2
d_gene: TRBD2
abundance: NA
CDR3nt: TGTGCCAGCAGCTTAGCGAGGACGGGGGGATTTGAGCAGTACTTC
CDR3aa: CASSLARTGGFEQYF

j_gene: TRBJ1-1
v_gene: TRBV7-9
d_gene: TRBD1
abundance: few
CDR3nt: TGTGCCAGCAGCTTGAGGGGGACAGCGAACACTGAAGCTTTCTTT
CDR3aa: CASSLRGTANTEAFF

j_gene: TRBJ2-3
v_gene: TRBV7-3
d_gene: NA
abundance: NA
CDR3nt: TGTGCCAGCAGTCCAGGTCGCACAGATACGCAGTATTTT
CDR3aa: CASSPGRTDTQYF

j_gene: TRBJ1-1
v_gene: TRBV7-3
d_gene: NA
abundance: NA
CDR3nt: TGTGCCAGCAGCTTGAGGGGAAGTGGAACTGAAGCTTTCTTT
CDR3aa: CASSLRGSGTEAFF

j_gene: TRBJ1-1
v_gene: TRBV6-1
d_gene: TRBD1
abundance: once
CDR3nt: TGTGCCAGCAGTACGACAGGGAATGGGGGCACTGAAGCTTTCTTT
CDR3aa: CASSTTGNGGTEAFF

j_gene: TRBJ2-1
v_gene: TRBV14
d_gene: NA
abundance: NA
CDR3nt: TGTGCCAGCAGCCAAGTTGCCGGTTCCAAGCAACCATACAATGAGCAGTTCTTC
CDR3aa: CASSQVAGSKQPYNEQFF

j_gene: TRBJ2-5
v_gene: TRBV19
d_gene: NA
abundance: NA
CDR3nt: TGTGCCAGTAGTAATGAGCAGGAGACCCAGTACTTC
CDR3aa: CASSNEQETQYF

j_gene: TRBJ2-7
v_gene: TRBV2
d_gene: NA
abundance: few
CDR3nt: TGTGCCAGCAATCGAGACTTATTCTCCTACGAGCAGTACTTC
CDR3aa: CASNRDLFSYEQYF

j_gene: TRBJ2-4
v_gene: TRBV7-9
d_gene: TRBD1
abundance: NA
CDR3nt: TGTGCCAGCAGCCCACAAACAGGGGGCTCGGACATTCAGTACTTC
CDR3aa: CASSPQTGGSDIQYF

j_gene: TRBJ2-5
v_gene: TRBV25-1
d_gene: NA
abundance: NA
CDR3nt: TGTGCCAGCAGTGAACGACTGAGACAAGAGACCCAGTACTTC
CDR3aa: CASSERLRQETQYF

j_gene: TRBJ2-3
v_gene: TRBV20-1
d_gene: TRBD2
abundance: NA
CDR3nt: TGCAGTGCTAGTTTAGCGGGGCCTACCACAGATACGCAGTATTTT
CDR3aa: CSASLAGPTTDTQYF

j_gene: TRBJ1-2
v_gene: TRBV11-3
d_gene: NA
abundance: NA
CDR3nt: TGTGCCAGCAGCACCAGGGCCAACTATGGCTACACCTTC
CDR3aa: CASSTRANYGYTF

j_gene: TRBJ1-3
v_gene: TRBV7-2
d_gene: NA
abundance: NA
CDR3nt: TGTGCCAGCAGCCCCCGCAGGTCCGGAAACACCATATATTTT
CDR3aa: CASSPRRSGNTIYF

j_gene: TRBJ2-7
v_gene: TRBV7-2
d_gene: TRBD2
abundance: few
CDR3nt: TGTGCCAGCAGCCCAGGGAGGGGCTCCTACGAGCAGTACTTC
CDR3aa: CASSPGRGSYEQYF

j_gene: TRBJ2-5
v_gene: TRBV20-1
d_gene: TRBD2
abundance: NA
CDR3nt: TGCAGTGCTGGGGGTGGGGCTAGCGGGGGAAAAGAGACCCAGTACTTC
CDR3aa: CSAGGGASGGKETQYF

j_gene: TRBJ2-4
v_gene: TRBV5-6
d_gene: TRBD1
abundance: NA
CDR3nt: TGTGCCAGCAGCCGGTCCGGGACAGGGGAATATCTAGCCAAAAACATTCAGTACTTC
CDR3aa: CASSRSGTGEYLAKNIQYF

j_gene: TRBJ2-6
v_gene: TRBV20-1
d_gene: TRBD2
abundance: few
CDR3nt: TGCAGTGCGAGGACTAGTGGGGGAATCCTGACTTTC
CDR3aa: CSARTSGGILTF

j_gene: TRBJ2-5
v_gene: TRBV5-1
d_gene: NA
abundance: few
CDR3nt: TGCGCCAGCAGCTTGGCGACGGGAGTAGAGACCCAGTACTTC
CDR3aa: CASSLATGVETQYF

j_gene: TRBJ2-7
v_gene: TRBV7-2
d_gene: NA
abundance: NA
CDR3nt: TGTGCCAGCAGCTTAGAGTATAACGAGCAGTACTTC
CDR3aa: CASSLEYNEQYF

j_gene: TRBJ1-5
v_gene: TRBV2
d_gene: NA
abundance: NA
CDR3nt: TGTGCCAGCAGCGCTACAGGCACCAAACAGCCCCAGCATTTT
CDR3aa: CASSATGTKQPQHF

j_gene: TRBJ2-7
v_gene: TRBV28
d_gene: TRBD2
abundance: NA
CDR3nt: TGTGCCAGCAGTCCGACTAGCGGGGCCTCCTACGAGCAGTACTTC
CDR3aa: CASSPTSGASYEQYF

j_gene: TRBJ1-1
v_gene: TRBV6-1
d_gene: NA
abundance: NA
CDR3nt: TGTGCCAGCGGATCAGGGTGGGCTTTCTTT
CDR3aa: CASGSGWAFF

j_gene: TRBJ2-3
v_gene: TRBV5-8
d_gene: TRBD1
abundance: NA
CDR3nt: TGTGCCAGCAGCTTTGGAGGGACAGGGGGTGGCACAGATACGCAGTATTTT
CDR3aa: CASSFGGTGGGTDTQYF

j_gene: TRBJ2-7
v_gene: TRBV11-3
d_gene: NA
abundance: once
CDR3nt: TGTGCCAGCAGCTTAGGGCGGCAGGGCGAGCAGTACTTC
CDR3aa: CASSLGRQGEQYF

j_gene: TRBJ2-5
v_gene: TRBV19
d_gene: NA
abundance: NA
CDR3nt: TGTGCCAGTATATCGGGGGTGCAAGCGGAGACCCAGTACTTC
CDR3aa: CASISGVQAETQYF

j_gene: TRBJ2-5
v_gene: TRBV18
d_gene: TRBD2
abundance: NA
CDR3nt: TGTGCCAGCTCACCTGCGTCTAGCGGGGGGGAGACCCAGTACTTC
CDR3aa: CASSPASSGGETQYF

j_gene: TRBJ2-1
v_gene: TRBV20-1
d_gene: TRBD2
abundance: NA
CDR3nt: TGCAGTGCTAGCTCCGAGCGGGGGGCCCCTAGTGAGCAGTTCTTC
CDR3aa: CSASSERGAPSEQFF

j_gene: TRBJ1-1
v_gene: TRBV20-1
d_gene: NA
abundance: NA
CDR3nt: TGCGGTGCTAGAGAGGGGATCGGCACTGAAGCTTTCTTT
CDR3aa: CGAREGIGTEAFF

j_gene: TRBJ2-3
v_gene: TRBV6-1
d_gene: NA
abundance: few
CDR3nt: TGTGCCAGCAGCCGCCGACTGGAGGATACGCAGTATTTT
CDR3aa: CASSRRLEDTQYF

j_gene: TRBJ1-1
v_gene: TRBV10-3
d_gene: TRBD1
abundance: NA
CDR3nt: TGTGCCACCGGAGACAGGGCCTCGGCTGAAGCTTTCTTT
CDR3aa: CATGDRASAEAFF

j_gene: TRBJ1-5
v_gene: TRBV6-1
d_gene: TRBD1
abundance: NA
CDR3nt: TGTGCCAGCAGTCAGGGGACAGGGGGTTTCAATCAGCCCCAGCATTTT
CDR3aa: CASSQGTGGFNQPQHF

j_gene: TRBJ1-2
v_gene: TRBV7-6
d_gene: NA
abundance: NA
CDR3nt: TGTGCCAGCAGCCCGATAAACGGGTACTATGGCTACACCTTC
CDR3aa: CASSPINGYYGYTF

j_gene: TRBJ1-2
v_gene: TRBV12-3/TRBV12-4
d_gene: NA
abundance: few
CDR3nt: TGTGCCAGCAGTTTATCGGGGGCCTATGGCTACACCTTC
CDR3aa: CASSLSGAYGYTF

j_gene: TRBJ1-5
v_gene: TRBV19
d_gene: TRBD1
abundance: few
CDR3nt: TGTGCCAGTGCGACAGGGTTGGGCAATCAGCCCCAGCATTTT
CDR3aa: CASATGLGNQPQHF

j_gene: TRBJ2-3
v_gene: TRBV20-1
d_gene: NA
abundance: NA
CDR3nt: TGCAGTGCTAGAGATCCTATTAGCGGAGATACGCAGTATTTT
CDR3aa: CSARDPISGDTQYF

j_gene: TRBJ1-2
v_gene: TRBV28
d_gene: TRBD1
abundance: NA
CDR3nt: TGTGCCAGCAGTGGACAGGGGGGTGCGGGCTATGGCTACACCTTC
CDR3aa: CASSGQGGAGYGYTF

j_gene: TRBJ2-4
v_gene: TRBV7-2
d_gene: NA
abundance: NA
CDR3nt: TGTGCCAGCAGCTCACAGAGAGTTCAGTACTTC
CDR3aa: CASSSQRVQYF

j_gene: TRBJ2-7
v_gene: TRBV4-3
d_gene: TRBD2
abundance: NA
CDR3nt: TGCGCCAGCAGCCCCGACGGGCGGGAGGCCTACGAGCAGTACTTC
CDR3aa: CASSPDGREAYEQYF

j_gene: TRBJ2-7
v_gene: TRBV11-1
d_gene: TRBD2
abundance: few
CDR3nt: TGTGCCAGCAGCTCAGCTAGCGGCGAGCAGTACTTC
CDR3aa: CASSSASGEQYF

j_gene: TRBJ1-5
v_gene: TRBV28
d_gene: NA
abundance: NA
CDR3nt: TGTGCAAGACCCCCAGACAGGAACAATCGGCCCCAGCATTTT
CDR3aa: CARPPDRNNRPQHF

j_gene: TRBJ1-1
v_gene: TRBV20-1
d_gene: NA
abundance: few
CDR3nt: TGCAGTGCTAGTGGGGGCTGGGCGGGGTCTGGCACTGAAGCTTTCTTT
CDR3aa: CSASGGWAGSGTEAFF

j_gene: TRBJ2-7
v_gene: TRBV7-9
d_gene: NA
abundance: few
CDR3nt: TGTGCCAGCAGCGCCGCAGATATGTTCTCCTACGAGCAGTACTTC
CDR3aa: CASSAADMFSYEQYF

j_gene: TRBJ1-1
v_gene: TRBV7-8
d_gene: TRBD1
abundance: NA
CDR3nt: TGTGCCAGCAGCTTAGTTGGACAGGGAACTGAAGCTTTCTTT
CDR3aa: CASSLVGQGTEAFF

j_gene: TRBJ1-2
v_gene: TRBV7-3
d_gene: TRBD1
abundance: NA
CDR3nt: TGTGCCAGCAGCTTAATAGGGGGCGATGGCTACACCTTC
CDR3aa: CASSLIGGDGYTF

j_gene: TRBJ2-5
v_gene: TRBV2
d_gene: TRBD2
abundance: NA
CDR3nt: TGTGCCAGCGGTCTTAGCGGGGCCCAAGAGACCCAGTACTTC
CDR3aa: CASGLSGAQETQYF

j_gene: TRBJ2-7
v_gene: TRBV18
d_gene: TRBD1
abundance: NA
CDR3nt: TGTGCCAGCTCACCGCTCCTCGGGACAGGACGCTACGAGCAGTACTTC
CDR3aa: CASSPLLGTGRYEQYF

j_gene: TRBJ2-5
v_gene: TRBV6-2/TRBV6-3
d_gene: NA
abundance: NA
CDR3nt: TGTGCCAGCAGTGACAGGACCCCCCCCCAAGAGACCCAGTACTTC
CDR3aa: CASSDRTPPQETQYF